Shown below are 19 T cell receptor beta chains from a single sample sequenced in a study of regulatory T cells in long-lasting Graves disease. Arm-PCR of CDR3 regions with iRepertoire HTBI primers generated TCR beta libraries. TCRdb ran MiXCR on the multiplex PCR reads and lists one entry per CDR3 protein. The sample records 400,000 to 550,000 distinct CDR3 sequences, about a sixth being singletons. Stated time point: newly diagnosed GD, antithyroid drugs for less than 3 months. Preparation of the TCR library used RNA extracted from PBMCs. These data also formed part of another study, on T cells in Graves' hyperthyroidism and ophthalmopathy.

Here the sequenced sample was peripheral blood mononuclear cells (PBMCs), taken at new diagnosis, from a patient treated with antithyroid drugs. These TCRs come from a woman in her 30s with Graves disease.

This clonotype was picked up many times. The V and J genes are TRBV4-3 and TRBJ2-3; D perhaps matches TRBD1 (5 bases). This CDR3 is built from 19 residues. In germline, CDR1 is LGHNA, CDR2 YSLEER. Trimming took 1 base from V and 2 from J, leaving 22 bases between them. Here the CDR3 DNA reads TGCGCCAGCAGCCAAGTCGAATTGTACCAGGGTCCCACCACAGATACGCAGTATTTT. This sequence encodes CASSQVELYQGPTTDTQYF.

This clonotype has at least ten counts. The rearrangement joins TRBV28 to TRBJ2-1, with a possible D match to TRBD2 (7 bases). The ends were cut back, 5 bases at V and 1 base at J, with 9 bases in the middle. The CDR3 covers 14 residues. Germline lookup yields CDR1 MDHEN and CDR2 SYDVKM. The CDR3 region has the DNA TGTGCCAGCAGTAGGGGGGGGTCCTACAATGAGCAGTTCTTC. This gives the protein CASSRGGSYNEQFF.

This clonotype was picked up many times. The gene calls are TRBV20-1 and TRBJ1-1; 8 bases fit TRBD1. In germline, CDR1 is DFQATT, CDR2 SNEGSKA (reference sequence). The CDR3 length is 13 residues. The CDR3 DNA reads TGCAGAGCACCCCAGGGGGCGCGCACTGAAGCTTTCTTT. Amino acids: CRAPQGARTEAFF.

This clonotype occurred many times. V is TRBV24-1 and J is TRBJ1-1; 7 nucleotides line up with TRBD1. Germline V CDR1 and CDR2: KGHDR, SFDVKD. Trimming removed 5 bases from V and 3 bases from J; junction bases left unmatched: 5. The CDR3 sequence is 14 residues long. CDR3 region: CATSARGLDTEAFF. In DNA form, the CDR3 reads TGTGCCACCAGTGCAAGGGGGCTCGACACTGAAGCTTTCTTT.

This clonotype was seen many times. The CDR3 DNA reads TGTGCCAGCAGCTTAGGGGCTGGGTTTTTGACTGAAGCTTTCTTT. It yields the protein CASSLGAGFLTEAFF. The chain uses TRBV7-9 and TRBJ1-1; D not certain. The V gene's germline CDR1 is SEHNR and CDR2 FQNEAQ (reference sequence). The length of the CDR3 is 15 residues. Between the trimmed V and J ends, which lost 1 base and 5 bases, there was a span of 14 bases.

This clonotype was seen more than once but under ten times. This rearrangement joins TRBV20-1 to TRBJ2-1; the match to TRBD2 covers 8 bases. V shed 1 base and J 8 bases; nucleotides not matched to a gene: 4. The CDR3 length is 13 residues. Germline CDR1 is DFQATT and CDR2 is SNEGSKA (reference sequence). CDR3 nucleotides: TGCAGTGCTAGAGTTAGCGGGACCGATGAGCAGTTCTTC. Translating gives CSARVSGTDEQFF.

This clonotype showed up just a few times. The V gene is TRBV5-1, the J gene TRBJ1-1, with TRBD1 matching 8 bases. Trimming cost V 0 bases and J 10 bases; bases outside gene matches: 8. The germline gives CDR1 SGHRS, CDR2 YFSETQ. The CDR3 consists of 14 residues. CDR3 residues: CASSLAGLQGGAFF. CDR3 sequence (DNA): TGCGCCAGCAGCTTGGCCGGGCTACAGGGGGGAGCTTTCTTT.

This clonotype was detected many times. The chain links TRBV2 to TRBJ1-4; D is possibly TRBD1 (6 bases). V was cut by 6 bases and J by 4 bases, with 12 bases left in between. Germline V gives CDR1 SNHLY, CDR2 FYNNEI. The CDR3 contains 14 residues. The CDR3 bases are TGTGCCAGCAGCCCGGACAGAAATAATGAAAAACTGTTTTTT. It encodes CASSPDRNNEKLFF.

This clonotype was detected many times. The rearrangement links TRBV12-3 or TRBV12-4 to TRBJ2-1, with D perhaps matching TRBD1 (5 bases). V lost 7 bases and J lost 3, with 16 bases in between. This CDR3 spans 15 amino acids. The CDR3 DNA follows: TGTGCCAGCACCCACTCAGGGAAACTCTACAATGAGCAGTTCTTC. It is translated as CASTHSGKLYNEQFF.

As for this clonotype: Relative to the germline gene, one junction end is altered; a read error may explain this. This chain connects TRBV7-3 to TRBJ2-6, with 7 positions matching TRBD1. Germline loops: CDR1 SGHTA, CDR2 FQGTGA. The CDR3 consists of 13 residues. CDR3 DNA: TGTGCCAGCAGCCCCGGACAGGCCAACGTCCTGGCTTTC. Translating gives CASSPGQANVLAF.

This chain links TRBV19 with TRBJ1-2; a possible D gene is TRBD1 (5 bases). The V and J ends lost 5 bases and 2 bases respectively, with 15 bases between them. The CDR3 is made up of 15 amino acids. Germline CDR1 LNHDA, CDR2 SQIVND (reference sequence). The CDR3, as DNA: TGTGCCAGTAGTCTTTCGACAGCTAGGAACTATGGCTACACCTTC. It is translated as CASSLSTARNYGYTF.

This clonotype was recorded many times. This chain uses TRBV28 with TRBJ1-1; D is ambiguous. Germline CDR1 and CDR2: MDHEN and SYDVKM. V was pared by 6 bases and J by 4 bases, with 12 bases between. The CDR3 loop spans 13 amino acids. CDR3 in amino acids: CASSLQTGTEAFF. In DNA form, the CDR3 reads TGTGCCAGCAGCCTTCAGACGGGCACTGAAGCTTTCTTT.

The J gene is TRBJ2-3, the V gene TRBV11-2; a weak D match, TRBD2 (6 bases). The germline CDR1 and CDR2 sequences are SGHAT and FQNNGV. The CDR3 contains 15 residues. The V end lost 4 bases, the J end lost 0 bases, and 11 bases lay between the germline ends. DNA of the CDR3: TGTGCCAGCAGCTCCCGACTAGGTAGCACAGATACGCAGTATTTT. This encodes CASSSRLGSTDTQYF.

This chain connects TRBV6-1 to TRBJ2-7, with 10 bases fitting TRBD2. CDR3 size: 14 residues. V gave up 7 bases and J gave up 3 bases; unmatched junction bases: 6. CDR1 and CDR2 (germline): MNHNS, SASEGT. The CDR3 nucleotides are TGTGCCAGCAACCCTAGCGGGAGAAACTACGAGCAGTACTTC. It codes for CASNPSGRNYEQYF.

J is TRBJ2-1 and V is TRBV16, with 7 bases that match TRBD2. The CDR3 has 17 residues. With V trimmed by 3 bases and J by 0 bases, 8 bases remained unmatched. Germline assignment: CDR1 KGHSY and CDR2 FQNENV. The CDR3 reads CASSQILAVSSYNEQFF. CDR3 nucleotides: TGTGCCAGCAGCCAGATCCTAGCGGTGAGCTCCTACAATGAGCAGTTCTTC.

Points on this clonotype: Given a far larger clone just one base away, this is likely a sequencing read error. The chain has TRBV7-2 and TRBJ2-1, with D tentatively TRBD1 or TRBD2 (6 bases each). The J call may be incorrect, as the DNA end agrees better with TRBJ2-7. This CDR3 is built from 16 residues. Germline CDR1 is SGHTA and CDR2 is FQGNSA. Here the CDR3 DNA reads TGTGCCAGCAGTTACAGGGACACTAGCTCCTACAATGAGCAGTACTTC. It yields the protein CASSYRDTSSYNEQYF.

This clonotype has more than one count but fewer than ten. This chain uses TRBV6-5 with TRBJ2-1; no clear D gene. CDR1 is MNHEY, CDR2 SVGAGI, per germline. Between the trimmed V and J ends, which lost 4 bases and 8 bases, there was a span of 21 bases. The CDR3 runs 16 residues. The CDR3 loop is CASSCRYRNGMDEQFF. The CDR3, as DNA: TGTGCCAGCAGTTGCAGGTATAGGAATGGGATGGATGAGCAGTTCTTC.

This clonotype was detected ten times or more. CDR3 in amino acids: CAWRSWRALRNTEAFF. DNA for the CDR3: TGTGCCTGGAGGAGCTGGAGGGCGCTCCGGAACACTGAAGCTTTCTTT. This chain joins TRBV30 and TRBJ1-1, with no clear D. V lost 3 bases to trimming and J lost 1 base, with 18 bases between them. Germline CDR1 and CDR2: GTSNPN and SVGIG (reference sequence). This CDR3 region has 16 residues.

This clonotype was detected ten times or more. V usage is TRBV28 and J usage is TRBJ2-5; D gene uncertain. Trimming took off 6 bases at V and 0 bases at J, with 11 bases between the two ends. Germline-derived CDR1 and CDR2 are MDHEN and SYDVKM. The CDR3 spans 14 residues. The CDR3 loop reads CASSLPLYQETQYF. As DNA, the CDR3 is TGTGCCAGCAGCCTTCCCCTGTACCAAGAGACCCAGTACTTC.